This note documents a single TCR beta chain sequence. The CDR3 is made up of 15 amino acids. Between the trimmed V and J ends, which lost 4 bases and 6 bases, there was a span of 16 bases. Per germline, CDR1 SGDLS and CDR2 YYNGEE. The data belong to a study of shared clonotypes between healthy human individuals. Using immunoSEQ multiplex PCR, the repertoire was profiled, and TCRdb retains in-frame clones only, with some absent. The sample holds more than 1,200,000 clones, approximately 98.5% seen once. This TCR came from a man under 40 in good health. Material: naive CD4+ T cells sorted from blood. Subset of the sample: CD45RA+ positively selected. This chain joins TRBV9 and TRBJ2-2; a possible D gene is TRBD2 (5 bases). Written as DNA, the CDR3 is TGTGCCAGCAGCTCGAGTGAGGGCTCCTCCGGGGAGCTGTTTTTT. Residues: CASSSSEGSSGELFF.